Here is one T cell receptor beta chain with its context. Its specificity is not known. The data stem from a study of CD8 T cells in Susac syndrome. Whole-study context: Among the Susac syndrome patients sequenced, six had active disease and fewer than 10 were in remission. The Susac syndrome patients were therapy-naive, on corticosteroids, or on intravenous immunoglobulin alone at blood draw.

Study results and caveats: The authors acknowledged that the study's TCR sequencing and HLA analysis involved relatively few individuals.

Negative isolation yielded CD4+ and CD8+ T cells, and FACS enriched TEMRA cells. CDR1 is SGHTA, CDR2 FQGNSA, per germline. V gave up 1 base and J gave up 6 bases, with 13 bases separating them. This CDR3 contains 15 residues. The RNA, about 0.5 to 1 ug, was put through reverse transcription using random hexamers. TCRdb reanalysed the immunoSEQ multiplex PCR reads using MiXCR and keeps one entry per CDR3 protein. Of roughly 190,000 distinct CDR3 sequences in the sample, approximately 95% were seen once. The receptor was isolated from a human donor with Susac syndrome. This chain uses TRBV7-2 with TRBJ2-4; D unclear. Sequenced input: CD4+ T cells from PBMCs. The CDR3 protein is CASSLVGRHGNIQYF. DNA for the CDR3: TGTGCCAGCAGCTTAGTTGGCAGGCATGGAAACATTCAGTACTTC.